This TCR beta chain was found in a study of identifying expanded T cells in peripheral blood. Study results and caveats: Across healthy donors, higher total template counts meant significantly greater approximately 2-week count variance. Over approximately two and four weeks, about 15 and 19 clones changed, versus 1.2 between replicates.

Turning to this clone: Its antigen is unidentified.

The germline V gene encodes CDR1 SGHAT and CDR2 FQNNGV. This CDR3 region has 15 residues. No infections or other immune events were documented during collection. Assay: immunoSEQ multiplex PCR; the TCRdb copy retains only in-frame clones and omits some. The sample holds more than 95,000 clones; more than 80% are singletons and the top ten take less than 4%. This clonotype was obtained from a person aged 18 to 75 in good health. Source material: blood. The chain carries TRBV11-2 and TRBJ2-5; D possibly uses TRBD1 or TRBD2 (7 bases each). TRBJ2-7 matches the DNA end more closely, so the J call is doubtful. The DNA of the CDR3 is TGTGCCAGCAGCTTAGGGCGAGGGAGGGGGCCCGAGCAGTACTTC. This translates into CASSLGRGRGPEQYF.